The 26 T cell receptor beta chains presented below share a single source sample, sequenced in a study of blood T cell repertoires in COVID-19. Generated by immunoSEQ multiplex PCR, the TCRdb table keeps only in-frame clones and is missing some. The table records approximately 88,000 clones, more than 60% of them present only once. Specimen: peripheral blood. These TCRs come from a woman aged 80 or over with active or convalescent COVID-19.

This chain uses TRBV30 with TRBJ1-1; a weak D match, TRBD1 (5 bases). Trimming pared 4 bases from V and 2 bases from J, leaving 11 bases between. In germline, CDR1 is GTSNPN, CDR2 SVGIG (reference sequence). The CDR3 is made up of 13 amino acids. CDR3 in amino acids: CAWTAGTNTEAFF. CDR3 bases: TGTGCCTGGACAGCTGGGACTAACACTGAAGCTTTCTTT.

J is TRBJ2-5 and V is TRBV3-1 (or the pseudogene TRBV3-2), with unresolved D. Per the germline V gene, CDR1 is LGHDT and CDR2 is YNNKEL (reference sequence). V lost 4 bases, J lost 3 bases, and 6 bases lay in between. The length of the CDR3 is 12 residues. The CDR3 DNA reads TGTGCCAGCAGCCTAGTGGAAGAGACCCAGTACTTC. Residues: CASSLVEETQYF.

This clone came up a few times. V usage is TRBV6-2 or TRBV6-3 and J usage is TRBJ1-5; D remains unclear. The CDR3 has 16 residues. CDR1 and CDR2 (germline): MNHEY, SVGEGT. Trimming took 5 bases from V and 6 from J, leaving 20 bases between them. The CDR3 DNA is TGTGCCAGCAGTCCCTCCCCGGACCGGGGAGGTCAGCCCCAGCATTTT. It encodes CASSPSPDRGGQPQHF.

This chain uses TRBV30 with TRBJ1-1; D might be TRBD1 (6 bases). Germline V gives CDR1 GTSNPN, CDR2 SVGIG (reference sequence). V was clipped by 3 bases and J by 5 bases, with 28 bases between them. This CDR3 comprises 18 residues. The CDR3 coding sequence is TGTGCCTGGAGGACAATACTCGGGACACGGGACGTTGATACTGAAGCTTTCTTT. Protein product: CAWRTILGTRDVDTEAFF.

This clone was counted a single time. The V and J genes are TRBV28 and TRBJ1-1; D perhaps matches TRBD1 (5 bases). This CDR3 has 11 amino acids. V was clipped by 2 bases and J by 8 bases, with 6 bases between them. Germline V gives CDR1 MDHEN, CDR2 SYDVKM. The CDR3 region is CASSLGGEAFF. CDR3 coding DNA: TGTGCCAGCAGTTTAGGGGGGGAAGCTTTCTTT. The whole variable domain, filled in from reference TRBV28 and TRBJ1-1, reads DVKVTQSSRYLVKRTGEKVFLECVQDMDHENMFWYRQDPGLGLRLIYFSYDVKMKEKGDIPEGYSVSREKKERFSLILESASTNQTSMYLCASSLGGEAFFGQGTRLTVV.

This clone has only one observation. This chain connects TRBV12-3 or TRBV12-4 to TRBJ2-7, with 8 bases aligning to TRBD1. Trimming took 4 bases from V and 6 from J; bases not matched to a gene: 5. This CDR3 is built from 13 residues. The CDR3 DNA reads TGTGCCAGCAGTTCTCAGGGGGCTGCCGAGCAGTACTTC. This codes for CASSSQGAAEQYF.

V usage is TRBV11-3 and J usage is TRBJ2-3; 11 bases match TRBD2. CDR3 size: 15 residues. CDR1 SGHNT and CDR2 YENEEA come from the germline V gene. The junction had 0 bases not matched to a gene; V was cut back by 3 bases and J by 1 base. In DNA form, the CDR3 reads TGTGCCAGCAGCTTGACTAGCGGGGGCACAGATACGCAGTATTTT. Encoded protein: CASSLTSGGTDTQYF.

This clone was seen a handful of times. Since a much larger clone is just one base distant, this may be a read error. The J gene is TRBJ2-2, the V gene TRBV5-1; tentative D call: TRBD2 (7 bases). The V gene's germline CDR1 is SGHRS and CDR2 YFSETQ. This CDR3 spans 15 amino acids. The V end was cut by 4 bases, the J end by 4 bases, with 14 bases between. The CDR3 sequence: CASSQGGGGTGELFF. As DNA, the CDR3 is TGCGCCAGCAGCCAAGGAGGGGGGGGCACCGGGGAGCTGTTTTTT.

The V call is TRBV19, the J call TRBJ1-4; D perhaps matches TRBD1 (5 bases). Trimming shortened V by 9 bases and J by 7 bases, and 15 bases separated the two germline ends. This CDR3 comprises 13 residues. Germline CDR1 LNHDA, CDR2 SQIVND (reference sequence). CDR3 sequence (DNA): TGTGCCAGCCGTGGGGGGAGAGGTGAAAAACTGTTTTTT. Amino acid sequence: CASRGGRGEKLFF.

The chain couples TRBV11-3 to TRBJ2-1; 9 bases are shared with TRBD2. From germline, CDR1 is SGHNT and CDR2 YENEEA. This CDR3 is 13 amino acids long. The V and J ends lost 6 bases and 7 bases, in that order; junction bases with no gene match: 4. The CDR3: CASSPSGGNEQFF. The CDR3 coding sequence is TGTGCCAGCAGTCCGAGCGGGGGGAATGAGCAGTTCTTC.

This rearrangement joins TRBV3-1 (or the pseudogene TRBV3-2) to TRBJ2-7, with a weak D call TRBD2 (5 bases). Trimming shortened V by 1 base and J by 13 bases, and 14 bases separated the two germline ends. CDR1 and CDR2 (germline): LGHDT, YNNKEL (reference sequence). The CDR3 runs 12 residues. DNA for the CDR3: TGTGCCAGCAGCCAAGCTGAGGGTAGTAATTACTTC. It translates to CASSQAEGSNYF.

The chain combines TRBV7-2 with TRBJ2-5; 16 nucleotides align to TRBD2. The V gene's germline CDR1 is SGHTA and CDR2 FQGNSA. CDR3 length: 17 residues. The V segment lost 7 bases and the J segment 1 base; nucleotides outside the gene matches: 6. CDR3 residues: CASTGTSGGGFQETQYF. As DNA, the CDR3 is TGTGCCAGCACCGGGACTAGCGGGGGGGGTTTCCAAGAGACCCAGTACTTC.

This chain uses TRBV7-2 with TRBJ2-5; TRBD2 is a possible D gene (7 bases). Germline V gene sequence: CDR1 SGHTA, CDR2 FQGNSA. The CDR3 is 14 amino acids. With 5 bases removed from V and 5 bases from J, the gap between germline ends came to 15 bases. DNA of the CDR3: TGTGCCAGCAGCCAGAACAGGGAGGGGGAGACCCAGTACTTC. Protein: CASSQNREGETQYF.

This clone occurred many times. The rearrangement uses TRBV7-6 and TRBJ2-1, with D possibly TRBD1 on 5 matching bases. This CDR3 contains 13 residues. Germline CDR1 and CDR2: SGHVS and FNYEAQ. The V and J ends lost 0 bases and 8 bases respectively, with 8 bases between them. CDR3 amino acids: CASSLALQDEQFF. Written as DNA, the CDR3 is TGTGCCAGCAGCTTAGCGTTACAGGATGAGCAGTTCTTC. The complete variable domain, with remaining parts taken from reference TRBV7-6 and TRBJ2-1, reads GAGVSQSPRYKVTKRGQDVALRCDPISGHVSLYWYRQALGQGPEFLTYFNYEAQQDKSGLPNDRFSAERPEGSISTLTIQRTEQRDSAMYRCASSLALQDEQFFGPGTRLTVL.

The chain has TRBV30 and TRBJ1-1; D possibly corresponds to TRBD1 (5 bases). The CDR3 has 14 residues. Trimming cost V 2 bases and J 1 base, with 11 bases left between them. The V gene's germline CDR1 is GTSNPN and CDR2 SVGIG (reference sequence). This CDR3 reads CAWSLGLQNTEAFF. DNA for the CDR3: TGTGCCTGGAGTCTGGGACTCCAGAACACTGAAGCTTTCTTT.

V usage is TRBV6-6 and J usage is TRBJ1-3, with TRBD1 matching 12 bases. The V gene's germline CDR1 is MNHNY and CDR2 SVGAGI (reference sequence). The CDR3 is 15 amino acids. Trimming cost V 2 bases and J 10 bases; bases outside gene matches: 6. The DNA of the CDR3 is TGTGCCAGCAGTTACGACGGGACAGGGGGCAATACCATATATTTT. Its translation is CASSYDGTGGNTIYF.

The genes are TRBV4-3 and TRBJ1-5, with D possibly matching TRBD1 (6 bases). The V gene's germline CDR1 is LGHNA and CDR2 YSLEER. The CDR3 has 14 amino acids. Trimming took 3 bases from V and 2 from J, leaving 8 bases between them. For the CDR3, the DNA is TGCGCCAGCAGCCAGAGACAGGGCAATCAGCCCCAGCATTTT. Protein product: CASSQRQGNQPQHF.

This clone showed up just once. This chain connects TRBV15 to TRBJ1-4; D ambiguous. Trimming took off 3 bases at V and 3 bases at J, with 8 bases between the two ends. Germline lookup yields CDR1 LNHNV and CDR2 YYDKDF (reference sequence). There are 14 residues in the CDR3. DNA for the CDR3: TGTGCCACCAGCAGGGGCTTCTCTAATGAAAAACTGTTTTTT. This encodes CATSRGFSNEKLFF. Supplemented by reference TRBV15 and TRBJ1-4, the full variable domain reads DAMVIQNPRYQVTQFGKPVTLSCSQTLNHNVMYWYQQKSSQAPKLLFHYYDKDFNNEADTPDNFQSRRPNTSFCFLDIRSPGLGDTAMYLCATSRGFSNEKLFFGSGTQLSVL.

The chain combines TRBV6-5 with TRBJ2-3; perhaps TRBD2 as D (7 bases). CDR1 is MNHEY, CDR2 SVGAGI, per germline. The CDR3 contains 14 residues. With 4 bases removed from V and 3 bases from J, the gap between germline ends came to 11 bases. In DNA, the CDR3 is TGTGCCAGCAGTTGGGGGGGCCTGACAGATACGCAGTATTTT. Translating it yields CASSWGGLTDTQYF.

The sample holds one count of this clone. The rearrangement joins TRBV28 to TRBJ1-3, with D possibly matching TRBD1 (6 bases). The CDR3 runs 14 residues. Germline lookup yields CDR1 MDHEN and CDR2 SYDVKM. V lost 5 bases, J lost 5 bases, and 13 bases lay in between. The CDR3 loop is CASSPTGLRNTIYF. The DNA for the CDR3 is TGTGCCAGCAGTCCAACAGGGTTGAGAAACACCATATATTTT.

CDR3 nucleotides: TGTGCCAGCAGTTACACCCCAGGCTATGGCTACACCTTC. Translation: CASSYTPGYGYTF. The genes are TRBV6-5 and TRBJ1-2; D remains unclear. Trimming removed 2 bases from V and 4 bases from J, with 8 bases in between. CDR3 size: 13 residues. Germline loops: CDR1 MNHEY, CDR2 SVGAGI.

The CDR3 loop reads CASSKRLVIPGNTIYF. CDR3 sequence (DNA): TGTGCCAGCAGCAAACGACTAGTTATACCTGGAAACACCATATATTTT. V gene TRBV7-8 combines with J gene TRBJ1-3; D is unresolved. Per the germline V gene, CDR1 is SGHVS and CDR2 is FQNEAQ. Trimming pared 5 bases from V and 2 bases from J, leaving 16 bases between. CDR3 size: 16 residues.

This clone was detected only a few times. The gene calls are TRBV9 and TRBJ2-7; 7 nucleotides match TRBD1. Germline CDR1 reads SGDLS; CDR2 reads YYNGEE. This CDR3 is 14 amino acids long. Germline trimming cut 0 bases from V and 5 bases from J; bases unmatched to any gene: 5. The CDR3 DNA reads as TGTGCCAGCAGCGTAGGGGGGACAGACGACGAGCAGTACTTC. Protein product: CASSVGGTDDEQYF.

The chain is built from TRBV2 and TRBJ1-4; no clear D. Germline CDR1 and CDR2: SNHLY and FYNNEI. V shed 8 bases and J shed 4 bases, with 8 bases lying between them. CDR3 length: 12 residues. CDR3 sequence: CASFRGNEKLFF. The CDR3 DNA reads TGTGCCAGCTTTCGGGGTAATGAAAAACTGTTTTTT.

By proportion, this clone is medium-sized (0.01 to 0.1%). The V and J genes are TRBV4-3 and TRBJ2-3, with 10 bases fitting TRBD1. Trimming at V came to 3 bases and at J to 3 bases, leaving 6 bases not matched to a gene. This CDR3 is built from 16 residues. Germline V CDR1 and CDR2: LGHNA, YSLEER. CDR3 DNA: TGCGCCAGCAGCCACGCCGGGACAGGGGAGACAGATACGCAGTATTTT. Its protein is CASSHAGTGETDTQYF.

The chain combines TRBV12-2 with TRBJ2-5; the D call in the table, TRBD2, was not verified against the DNA. TRBV12-2 constitutes a pseudogene. The CDR3 is 16 residues long. This chain's CDR3 is CASRPRLAGGQETQYF. CDR3 nucleotides: TGTGCAAGTCGCCCTAGACTAGCTGGGGGCCAAGAGACCCAGTACTTC.